This entry is about one T cell receptor beta chain. The antigen is unknown. One end of the junction is discordant with germline, which a read error may explain. This CDR3 has 15 residues. Germline V gives CDR1 MGHRA, CDR2 YSYEKL. TCRbeta libraries were built with three rounds of nested PCR, modified from ARM-PCR. Each CDR3 protein gets one entry after TCRdb re-called the multiplex PCR reads with MiXCR. The sample contains around 86,000 distinct CDR3 sequences, 72% of which appear only once. RNA was extracted from bulk tissue without any cell sorting. Chemotherapy-naive patients with new lung cancer underwent thoracic surgery in China, August–late 2014. This sample stems from a study of tumor and adjacent non-tumor tissue in lung cancer. Study summary: Stage I to III disease affected some 11 men and about five women aged roughly 31 to 80.

Study-wide results and limits: Higher tumor TCR diversity was associated with shorter survival.

V and J are TRBV4-1 and TRBJ2-5; 7 bases match TRBD2. Specimen: lung tumor tissue. This sequence originates from a woman aged 40-49 years with non-small cell lung cancer. The DNA for the CDR3 is TGCGCCAGCACCCAAGAAGGGACTAAGGATGAGACCCAGTACTTC. This encodes CASTQEGTKDETQYF.